The source of this TCR beta chain is a study of blood T cell repertoires in COVID-19 (dated by TCRdb to between 2020 and 2021). Regarding the study in general: Samples from collaborators originated in the United States, Italy and Spain and spanned both the acute and convalescent phases of COVID-19. A freely available public database, intended as a resource for researchers studying the immune response to SARS-CoV-2, is where the repertoires were released. HLA class I and class II types, where available, came from metadata supplied by the sample provider rather than from assay-based typing. The samples were drawn from the first 160 participants of the ongoing ImmuneRACE study and from over a thousand subjects provided by 6 global collaborators. Subjects who had been exposed to COVID-19, were actively infected with it, or had recovered from it provided the deeply sampled blood TCRbeta repertoires that made up the dataset. The prospective study material was composed of cDNA or gDNA derived from T cells, B-cell-depleted T cells, or PBMCs. The sample metadata nearly always contained a de-identified subject ID, COVID-19 status, age in years and sex. The paper as a whole reports these results and caveats: The quantity of clinical and demographic metadata differed by source and by participant and was supplied without curation.

The germline V gene sets CDR1 to SGHVS and CDR2 to FQNEAQ. There are 15 amino acids in the CDR3, from cysteine to phenylalanine inclusive. Just CDR3 DNA is preserved here, 45 bases in frame from base 1. V was cut back by 1 base and J by 2 bases, leaving a gap of 10 bases between them. Comment on this clone: The antigen it recognizes is unknown. No much larger clone is present one base from it, and per-base qualities are unavailable.

At one collaborating source in Seattle, patients were enrolled during active infection and were followed longitudinally through the course of disease. Collaborating institutions collected whole blood in K2EDTA tubes following their own protocols. For TCRbeta analysis, collaborator samples were shipped as frozen whole blood, as isolated PBMCs, or as DNA extracted from either sample type. The immunoSEQ Assay, a bias-controlled multiplex PCR, was used to amplify TCRbeta CDR3 regions from genomic DNA. The authors' analysis ran thus. Nucleated cell counts per sample were estimated from amplification of reference gene primers within the assay. Sequence reads were collapsed and filtered to measure the absolute abundance of every unique TCRbeta CDR3 rearrangement. For each sample, productive Simpson clonality was calculated as the square root of Simpson's diversity index across productive rearrangements. The table comes from immuneACCESS by way of TCRdb, which keeps in-frame sequences with V and J called. Part of the clones is missing from these tables; in studies checked, under half for an unresolved V gene and the rest for unknown reasons. V and J calls and clone size are given by that table; D and trimming were obtained from the DNA. The sample table records about 74,000 clones; 91% of these occur just once. The ten biggest clones cover just over 2.5% of the sample.

The sequence is built from TRBV7-8 and TRBJ2-3; the D segment cannot be called with confidence. Sequencing used peripheral blood. This TCR came from a man aged 50-60 years with COVID-19, enrolled during active disease. The CDR3 protein: CASSLELRDTDTQYF. The sequenced DNA is TGTGCCAGCAGCTTAGAATTGCGAGACACAGATACGCAGTATTTT. Extended through the reference TRBV7-8 and TRBJ2-3 proteins, this CDR3 yields the full variable domain: GAGVSQSPRYKVAKRGQDVALRCDPISGHVSLFWYQQALGQGPEFLTYFQNEAQLDKSGLPSDRFFAERPEGSVSTLKIQRTQQEDSAVYLCASSLELRDTDTQYFGPGTRLTVL.